The present T cell receptor beta chain was sequenced within a study of blood T cell repertoires in COVID-19. Assay used: immunoSEQ multiplex PCR; TCRdb lists only in-frame clones, some missing. The sample has about 120,000 clones; about four fifths are singletons. CDR1 and CDR2 from the germline V gene are KGHSH and LQKENI. The CDR3 totals 15 residues. The V and J ends lost 1 base and 0 bases respectively, with 8 bases between them. This receptor was identified in a woman older than 75 with acute or convalescent COVID-19. The rearrangement uses TRBV18 and TRBJ2-3, with D possibly being TRBD2 (5 bases). Sequencing used peripheral blood. CDR3 sequence (DNA): TGTGCCAGCTCACCACGGGAGACTAGCACAGATACGCAGTATTTT. Translated, it gives CASSPRETSTDTQYF.